This T cell receptor beta chain originates from a study of cytomegalovirus exposure and HLA in healthy donors. Points from the study as a whole: Follow-up analysis later connected one missense variant in DCLRE1C with trimming of TCR beta V- and J-genes.

Germline V CDR1 and CDR2: SGHTA, FQGNSA. V lost 3 bases, J lost 3 bases, and 13 bases lay in between. The CDR3 is 15 amino acids. A multiplex PCR was run with 60 Vbeta primers and 13 Jbeta primers. Sequencing used immunoSEQ multiplex PCR; TCRdb keeps in-frame clones, though not all of them. The sample consists of 150,000 or so clones, 75% to 80% of them appearing once. This clone has a handful of counts. Its antigen is undetermined. The study sampled nominally healthy donors, though unrecorded immune exposures were likely. The source is a middle-aged man in good health and CMV-seropositive. The chain has TRBV7-2 and TRBJ2-3; D is unclear. The sequencing sample was made of PBMCs. The CDR3 spells CASSFGGPRTDTQYF. In DNA, the CDR3 is TGTGCCAGCAGCTTTGGTGGGCCAAGGACAGATACGCAGTATTTT. The full variable domain, rest sourced from reference TRBV7-2 and TRBJ2-3, is GAGVSQSPSNKVTEKGKDVELRCDPISGHTALYWYRQSLGQGLEFLIYFQGNSAPDKSGLPSDRFSAERTGGSVSTLTIQRTQQEDSAVYLCASSFGGPRTDTQYFGPGTRLTVL.